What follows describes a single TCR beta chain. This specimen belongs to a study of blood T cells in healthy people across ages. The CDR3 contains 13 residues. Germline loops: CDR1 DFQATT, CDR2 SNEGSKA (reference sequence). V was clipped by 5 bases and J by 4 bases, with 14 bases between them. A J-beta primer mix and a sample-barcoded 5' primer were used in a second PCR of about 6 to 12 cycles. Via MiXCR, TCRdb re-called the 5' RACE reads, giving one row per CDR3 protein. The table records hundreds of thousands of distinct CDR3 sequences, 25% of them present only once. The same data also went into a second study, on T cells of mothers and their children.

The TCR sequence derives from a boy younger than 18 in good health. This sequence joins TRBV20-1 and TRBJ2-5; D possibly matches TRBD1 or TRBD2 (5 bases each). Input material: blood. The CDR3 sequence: CSAPMGVGETQYF. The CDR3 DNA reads TGCAGTGCTCCAATGGGGGTCGGAGAGACCCAGTACTTC.